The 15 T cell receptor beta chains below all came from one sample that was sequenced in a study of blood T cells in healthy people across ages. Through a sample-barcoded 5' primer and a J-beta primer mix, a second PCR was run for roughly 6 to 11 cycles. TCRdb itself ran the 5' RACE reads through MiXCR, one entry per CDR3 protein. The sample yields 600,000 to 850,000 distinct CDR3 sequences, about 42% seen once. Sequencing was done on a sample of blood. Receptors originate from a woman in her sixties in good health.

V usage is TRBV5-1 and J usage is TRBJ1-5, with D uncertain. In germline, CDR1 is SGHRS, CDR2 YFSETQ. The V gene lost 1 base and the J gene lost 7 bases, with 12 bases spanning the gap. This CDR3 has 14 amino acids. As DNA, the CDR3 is TGCGCCAGCAGCTTGAACGAGGGCCAACAGCCCCAGCATTTT. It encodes CASSLNEGQQPQHF.

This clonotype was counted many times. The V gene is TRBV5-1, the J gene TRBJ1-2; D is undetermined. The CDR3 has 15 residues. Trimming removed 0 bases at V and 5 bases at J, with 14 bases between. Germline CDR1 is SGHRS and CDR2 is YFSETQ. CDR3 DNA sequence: TGCGCCAGCAGCTTGGACCAGCCTCTAGGGTATGGCTACACCTTC. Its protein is CASSLDQPLGYGYTF.

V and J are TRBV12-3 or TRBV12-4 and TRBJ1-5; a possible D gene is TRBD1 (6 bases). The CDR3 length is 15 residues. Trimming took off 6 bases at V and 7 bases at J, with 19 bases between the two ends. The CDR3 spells CASRPTGGLTQPQHF. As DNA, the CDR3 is TGTGCCAGCAGACCGACAGGAGGGTTGACCCAGCCCCAGCATTTT.

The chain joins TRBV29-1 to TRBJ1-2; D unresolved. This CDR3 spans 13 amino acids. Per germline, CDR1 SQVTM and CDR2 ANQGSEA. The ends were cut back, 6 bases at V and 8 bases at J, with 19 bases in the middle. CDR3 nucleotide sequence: TGCAGCGTGGATTTGGGCACGCACAACGGCTACACCTTC. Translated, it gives CSVDLGTHNGYTF.

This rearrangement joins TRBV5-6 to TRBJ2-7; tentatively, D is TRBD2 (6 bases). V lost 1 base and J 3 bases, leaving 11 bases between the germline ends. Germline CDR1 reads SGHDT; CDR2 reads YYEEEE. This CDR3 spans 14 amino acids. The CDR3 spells CASSLRGADYEQYF. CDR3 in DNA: TGTGCCAGCAGCTTGCGCGGGGCCGACTACGAGCAGTACTTC.

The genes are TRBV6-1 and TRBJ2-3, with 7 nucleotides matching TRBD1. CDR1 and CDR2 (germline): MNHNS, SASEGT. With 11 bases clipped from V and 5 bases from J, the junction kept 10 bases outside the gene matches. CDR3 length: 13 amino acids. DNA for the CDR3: TGTGCCGCCAAGACAGGGTGGGAAGATACGCAGTATTTT. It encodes CAAKTGWEDTQYF.

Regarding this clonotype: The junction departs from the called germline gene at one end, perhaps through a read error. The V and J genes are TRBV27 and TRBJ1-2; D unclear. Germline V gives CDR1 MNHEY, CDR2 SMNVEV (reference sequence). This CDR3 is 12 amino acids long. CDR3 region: CAGSKPPYGYTF. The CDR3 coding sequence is TGTGCCGGCAGTAAACCACCCTATGGCTACACCTTC.

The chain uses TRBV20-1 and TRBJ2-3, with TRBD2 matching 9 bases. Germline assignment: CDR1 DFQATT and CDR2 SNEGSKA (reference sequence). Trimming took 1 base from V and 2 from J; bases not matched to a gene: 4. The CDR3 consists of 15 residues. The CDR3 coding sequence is TGCAGTGCTAGAGTAGCGGGGGAGTACACAGATACGCAGTATTTT. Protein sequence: CSARVAGEYTDTQYF.

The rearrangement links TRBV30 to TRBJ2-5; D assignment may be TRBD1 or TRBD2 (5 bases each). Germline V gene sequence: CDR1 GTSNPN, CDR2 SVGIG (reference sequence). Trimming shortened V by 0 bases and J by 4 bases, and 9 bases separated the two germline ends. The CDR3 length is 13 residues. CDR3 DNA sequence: TGTGCCTGGAGTGTACAGGCGGGAGAGACCCAGTACTTC. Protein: CAWSVQAGETQYF.

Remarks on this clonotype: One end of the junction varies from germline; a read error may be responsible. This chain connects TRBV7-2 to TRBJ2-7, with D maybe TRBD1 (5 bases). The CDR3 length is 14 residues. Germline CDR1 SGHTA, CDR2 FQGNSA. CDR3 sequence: CAGSPRQSSYEQYF. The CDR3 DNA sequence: TGTGCCGGCAGCCCAAGACAGAGCTCCTACGAGCAGTACTTC.

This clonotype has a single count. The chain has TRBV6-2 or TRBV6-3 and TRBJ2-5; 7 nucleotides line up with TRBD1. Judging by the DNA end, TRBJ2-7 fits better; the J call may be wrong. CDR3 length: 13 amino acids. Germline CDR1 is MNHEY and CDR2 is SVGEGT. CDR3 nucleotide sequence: TGTGCCAGCACTAAAGGGACAGTTGGCGAGCAGTACTTC. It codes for CASTKGTVGEQYF.

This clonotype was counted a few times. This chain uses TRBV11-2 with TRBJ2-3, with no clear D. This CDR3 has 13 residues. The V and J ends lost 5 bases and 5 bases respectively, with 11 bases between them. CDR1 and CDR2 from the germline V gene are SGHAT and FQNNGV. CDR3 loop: CASSLLLVDTQYF. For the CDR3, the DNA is TGTGCCAGCAGCCTCCTTTTGGTAGATACGCAGTATTTT.

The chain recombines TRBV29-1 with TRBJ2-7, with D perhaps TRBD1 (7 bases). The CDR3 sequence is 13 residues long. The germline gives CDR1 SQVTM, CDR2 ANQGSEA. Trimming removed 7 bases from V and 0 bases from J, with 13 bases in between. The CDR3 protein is CSARDSVSYEQYF. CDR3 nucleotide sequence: TGCAGCGCGCGGGACAGCGTCTCCTACGAGCAGTACTTC.

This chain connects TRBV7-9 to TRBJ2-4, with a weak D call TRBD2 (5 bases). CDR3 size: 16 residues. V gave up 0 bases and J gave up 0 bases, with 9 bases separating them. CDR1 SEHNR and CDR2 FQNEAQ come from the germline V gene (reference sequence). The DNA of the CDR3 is TGTGCCAGCAGCTTAGCCTTTCGGGGAGCCAAAAACATTCAGTACTTC. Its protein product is CASSLAFRGAKNIQYF.

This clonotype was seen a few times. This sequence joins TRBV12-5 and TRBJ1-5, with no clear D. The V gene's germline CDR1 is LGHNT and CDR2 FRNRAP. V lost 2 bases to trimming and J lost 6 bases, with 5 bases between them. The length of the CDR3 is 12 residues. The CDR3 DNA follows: TGTGCTAGTGGTTTGTGTCCTCAGCCCCAGCATTTT. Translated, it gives CASGLCPQPQHF.